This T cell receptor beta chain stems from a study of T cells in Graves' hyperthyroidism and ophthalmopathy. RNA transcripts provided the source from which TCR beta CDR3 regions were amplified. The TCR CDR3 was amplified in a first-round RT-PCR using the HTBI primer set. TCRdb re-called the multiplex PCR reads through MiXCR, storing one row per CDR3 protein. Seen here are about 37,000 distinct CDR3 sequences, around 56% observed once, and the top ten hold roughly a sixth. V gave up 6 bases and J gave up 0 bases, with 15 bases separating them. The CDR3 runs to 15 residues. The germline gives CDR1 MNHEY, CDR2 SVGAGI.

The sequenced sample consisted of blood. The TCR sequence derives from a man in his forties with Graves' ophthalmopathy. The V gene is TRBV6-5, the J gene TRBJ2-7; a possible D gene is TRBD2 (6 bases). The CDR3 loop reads CASSLGGGSSYEQYF. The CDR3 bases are TGTGCCAGCAGCCTCGGGGGTGGGAGCTCCTACGAGCAGTACTTC.